Below, 20 T cell receptor beta chains from the same sample are listed, as sequenced in a study of HIV-infected patients and healthy controls. About 450 ng RNA was reverse transcribed with alpha and beta constant-region primers. Each of the alpha and beta chains got its own library through chain-specific third strand synthesis with indices. TCRdb recomputed calls from the 5' RACE reads with MiXCR, one row per CDR3 protein. The table records fewer than 20,000 distinct CDR3 sequences, 8.5% to 9% of them present only once. Follow-up blood was drawn about 14 weeks, roughly three months, after antiretroviral therapy began. All unsorted peripheral T cells were captured because whole blood was used without fractionation. The sequencing here drew on blood, taken during antiretroviral therapy. These receptors were taken from an adult with HIV infection.

This clonotype came up a few times. The V gene is TRBV25-1, the J gene TRBJ2-3; D gene ambiguous. Trimming pared 0 bases from V and 2 bases from J, leaving 12 bases between. This CDR3 is built from 16 residues. Germline V lookup: CDR1 MGHDK, CDR2 SYGVNS. The CDR3 spells CASSEYMAYNTDTQYF. CDR3 nucleotide sequence: TGTGCCAGCAGTGAATATATGGCCTACAACACAGATACGCAGTATTTT.

This clonotype appeared many times. The chain employs TRBV9 and TRBJ1-1; D not resolved. In germline, CDR1 is SGDLS, CDR2 YYNGEE. The CDR3 sequence is 13 residues long. V gave up 0 bases and J gave up 3 bases, with 6 bases separating them. CDR3 sequence reads: CASSVAPYTEAFF. Here the CDR3 DNA reads TGTGCCAGCAGCGTAGCGCCCTACACTGAAGCTTTCTTT.

This clonotype has ten or more counts. This chain connects TRBV11-2 to TRBJ2-1, with D uncertain. The V end was cut by 8 bases, the J end by 9 bases, with 20 bases between. The CDR3 runs 14 residues. CDR1 is SGHAT, CDR2 FQNNGV, per germline. The DNA for the CDR3 is TGTGCCAGCGGCGAGGTTATGGGTGCCGCTGAGCAGTTCTTC. It codes for CASGEVMGAAEQFF. The complete variable domain, with remaining parts taken from reference TRBV11-2 and TRBJ2-1, reads EAGVAQSPRYKIIEKRQSVAFWCNPISGHATLYWYQQILGQGPKLLIQFQNNGVVDDSQLPKDRFSAERLKGVDSTLKIQPAKLEDSAVYLCASGEVMGAAEQFFGPGTRLTVL.

This clonotype occurred many times. The chain carries TRBV20-1 and TRBJ2-7, with D tentatively TRBD1 (6 bases). Trimming removed 0 bases from V and 3 bases from J, with 12 bases in between. This CDR3 has 14 amino acids. CDR1 and CDR2 (germline): DFQATT, SNEGSKA (reference sequence). The CDR3 is CSARDPGVGYEQYF. The CDR3 DNA reads as TGCAGTGCTAGAGATCCAGGGGTCGGCTACGAGCAGTACTTC.

This clonotype was counted many times. The rearrangement uses TRBV2 and TRBJ2-4; tentatively, D is TRBD2 (6 bases). The CDR3 totals 15 residues. V was cut by 5 bases and J by 10 bases, with 21 bases left in between. Looked up from germline, CDR1 is SNHLY and CDR2 is FYNNEI. Here the CDR3 DNA reads TGTGCCAGCAGTCCCCCGGGCGGGACCGTGGGGATTCAGTACTTC. It yields the protein CASSPPGGTVGIQYF.

This chain joins TRBV30 and TRBJ2-7, with D perhaps matching TRBD2 (6 bases). Germline-derived CDR1 and CDR2 are GTSNPN and SVGIG (reference sequence). V dropped 4 bases and J dropped 2 bases, with 18 bases sitting between them. This CDR3 has 15 residues. As DNA, the CDR3 is TGTGCCTGGAAGGGAGGCACAGACTACCCCTACGAGCAGTACTTC. Translation: CAWKGGTDYPYEQYF.

The table lists this clonotype with a few counts. V gene TRBV27 combines with J gene TRBJ2-5; 7 bases are a match to TRBD2. Germline-derived CDR1 and CDR2 are MNHEY and SMNVEV (reference sequence). The CDR3 consists of 16 residues. Trimming removed 2 bases from V and 3 bases from J; junction bases left unmatched: 9. This chain's CDR3 is CASSLDLGRVEETQYF. Written as DNA, the CDR3 is TGTGCCAGCAGTTTAGATTTGGGGAGGGTAGAAGAGACCCAGTACTTC.

The table lists this clonotype with many counts. The chain is built from TRBV5-1 and TRBJ2-5; D is uncertain. Germline assignment: CDR1 SGHRS and CDR2 YFSETQ. The CDR3 has 12 residues. Between the trimmed V and J ends, which lost 4 bases and 0 bases, there was a span of 4 bases. CDR3 loop: CASSDHQETQYF. The DNA of the CDR3 is TGCGCCAGCAGCGACCACCAAGAGACCCAGTACTTC.

This clonotype was observed many times. The gene calls are TRBV7-6 and TRBJ1-2; 9 nucleotides agree with TRBD1. Germline V gene lookup returns CDR1 SGHVS and CDR2 FNYEAQ. The CDR3 length is 13 residues. V gave up 3 bases and J gave up 7 bases; unmatched junction bases: 3. CDR3 sequence (DNA): TGTGCCAGCAGCTTTGGGACAGGGACTGGCTACACCTTC. Its protein is CASSFGTGTGYTF.

This chain joins TRBV28 and TRBJ2-3; either TRBD1 or TRBD2 may supply D (5 bases each). The CDR3 runs 14 residues. CDR1 MDHEN and CDR2 SYDVKM come from the germline V gene. V lost 2 bases and J lost 2, with 8 bases in between. The CDR3 region has the DNA TGTGCCAGCAGTTTAGAGGGGAACACAGATACGCAGTATTTT. Amino acid sequence: CASSLEGNTDTQYF.

This clonotype was observed a few times. This CDR3 reads CASSLGSRAFF. CDR3 in DNA: TGCGCCAGCAGCTTGGGTTCTCGAGCTTTCTTT. The chain is built from TRBV5-1 and TRBJ1-1; D gene unclear. The CDR3 extends over 11 amino acids. V shed 0 bases and J shed 10 bases, with 7 bases lying between them. Germline values: CDR1 SGHRS, CDR2 YFSETQ.

The J gene is TRBJ2-1, the V gene TRBV19; weak D call: TRBD1 (5 bases). The CDR3 runs to 11 residues. Germline V CDR1 and CDR2: LNHDA, SQIVND (reference sequence). Trimming pared 7 bases from V and 10 bases from J, leaving 11 bases between. Written as DNA, the CDR3 is TGTGCCAGTACTTGGGCAGGGGAGCAGTTCTTC. The encoded protein is CASTWAGEQFF.

This clonotype was recorded at least ten times. The chain uses TRBV7-2 and TRBJ1-3, with D tentatively TRBD1 (5 bases). V lost 4 bases and J 0 bases, leaving 13 bases between the germline ends. In germline, CDR1 is SGHTA, CDR2 FQGNSA. This CDR3 spans 16 amino acids. CDR3 in amino acids: CASSSPGRSSGNTIYF. For the CDR3, the DNA is TGTGCCAGCAGCTCTCCGGGACGCAGCTCTGGAAACACCATATATTTT.

This clonotype was picked up many times. The gene calls are TRBV19 and TRBJ1-5; no clear D gene. V was cut by 5 bases and J by 3 bases, with 11 bases left in between. Per the germline V gene, CDR1 is LNHDA and CDR2 is SQIVND (reference sequence). The CDR3 is made up of 14 amino acids. CDR3 sequence reads: CASSPRADNQPQHF. As DNA, the CDR3 is TGTGCCAGTAGTCCCCGGGCAGACAATCAGCCCCAGCATTTT. The entire variable domain, with the rest obtained from reference TRBV19 and TRBJ1-5, is as follows: DGGITQSPKYLFRKEGQNVTLSCEQNLNHDAMYWYRQDPGQGLRLIYYSQIVNDFQKGDIAEGYSVSREKKESFPLTVTSAQKNPTAFYLCASSPRADNQPQHFGDGTRLSIL.

This clonotype occurred many times. This sequence joins TRBV10-1 and TRBJ2-3, with D tentatively TRBD2 (6 bases). This CDR3 has 16 residues. From germline, CDR1 is WNHNN and CDR2 SYGVQD (reference sequence). V dropped 5 bases and J dropped 0 bases, with 15 bases sitting between them. For the CDR3, the DNA is TGCGCCAGCAGTTCGGGTCGGGACTCTAGCACAGATACGCAGTATTTT. This encodes CASSSGRDSSTDTQYF.

The chain carries TRBV7-2 and TRBJ1-3; D gene uncertain. Trimming stripped 1 base from V and 0 bases from J, with 7 bases between. This CDR3 is 15 amino acids long. CDR1 and CDR2 (germline): SGHTA, FQGNSA. The DNA of the CDR3 is TGTGCCAGCAGCTTAGGAGTGAGCTCTGGAAACACCATATATTTT. This translates into CASSLGVSSGNTIYF. The whole variable domain, remainder taken from reference TRBV7-2 and TRBJ1-3, is GAGVSQSPSNKVTEKGKDVELRCDPISGHTALYWYRQSLGQGLEFLIYFQGNSAPDKSGLPSDRFSAERTGGSVSTLTIQRTQQEDSAVYLCASSLGVSSGNTIYFGEGSWLTVV.

This clonotype appeared many times. The chain joins TRBV12-3 or TRBV12-4 to TRBJ2-3; 10 bases agree with TRBD1. This CDR3 is 15 amino acids long. V gave up 2 bases and J gave up 7 bases; unmatched junction bases: 6. The CDR3 DNA follows: TGTGCCAGCAGTTTATGGACAGGGGGTCGAAATACGCAGTATTTT. Translating it yields CASSLWTGGRNTQYF.

This clonotype was counted many times. The chain's CDR3 is CSVLGLAGSYNEQFF. The CDR3 DNA reads TGCAGCGTTCTTGGACTAGCGGGATCCTACAATGAGCAGTTCTTC. The chain has TRBV29-1 and TRBJ2-1, with 12 bases matching TRBD2. CDR3 length: 15 residues. V shed 5 bases, J shed 1 base, and the junction held 3 bases outside the gene matches. Germline loops: CDR1 SQVTM, CDR2 ANQGSEA.

This clonotype was detected ten times or more. The rearrangement uses TRBV15 and TRBJ1-5, with 8 positions matching TRBD1. CDR3 length: 17 amino acids. From germline, CDR1 is LNHNV and CDR2 YYDKDF (reference sequence). V was clipped by 0 bases and J by 2 bases; unmatched bases: 6. DNA for the CDR3: TGTGCCACCAGCAGAGATCGGACAGGGACCGGCAATCAGCCCCAGCATTTT. As protein: CATSRDRTGTGNQPQHF.

This clonotype was found many times. The CDR3: CASSFRDSNEKLFF. In nucleotides, the CDR3 is TGTGCCAGCAGCTTCCGGGACAGTAATGAAAAACTGTTTTTT. The chain links TRBV7-8 to TRBJ1-4, with 7 nucleotides matching TRBD1. After removal of 3 bases from V and 4 bases from J, the junction contained 2 bases not matched to a gene. The CDR3 spans 14 residues. From germline, CDR1 is SGHVS and CDR2 FQNEAQ.